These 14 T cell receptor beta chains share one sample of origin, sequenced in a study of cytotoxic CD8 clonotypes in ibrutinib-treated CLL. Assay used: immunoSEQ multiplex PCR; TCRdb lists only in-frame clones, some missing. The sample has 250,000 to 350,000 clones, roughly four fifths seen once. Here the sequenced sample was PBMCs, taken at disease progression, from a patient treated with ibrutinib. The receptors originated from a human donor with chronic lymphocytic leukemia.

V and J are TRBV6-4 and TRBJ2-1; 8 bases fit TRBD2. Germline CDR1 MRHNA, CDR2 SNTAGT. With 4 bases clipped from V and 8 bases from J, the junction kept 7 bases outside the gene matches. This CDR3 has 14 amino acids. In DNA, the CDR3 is TGTGCCAGCAGTGTTTCGGGAGGGTCGGATGAGCAGTTCTTC. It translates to CASSVSGGSDEQFF.

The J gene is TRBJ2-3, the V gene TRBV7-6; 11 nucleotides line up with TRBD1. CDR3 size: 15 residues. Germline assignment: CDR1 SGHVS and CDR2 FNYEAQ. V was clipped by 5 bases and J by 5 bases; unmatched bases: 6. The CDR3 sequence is CASSPGTGGGDTQYF. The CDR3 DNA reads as TGTGCCAGCAGCCCGGGGACAGGGGGAGGAGATACGCAGTATTTT.

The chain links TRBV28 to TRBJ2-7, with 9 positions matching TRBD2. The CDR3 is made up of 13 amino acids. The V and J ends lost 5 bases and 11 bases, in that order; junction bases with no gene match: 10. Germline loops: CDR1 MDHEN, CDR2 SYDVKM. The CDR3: CASSVPGTSLKYF. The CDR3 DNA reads TGTGCCAGCAGTGTCCCCGGGACTAGCTTAAAGTACTTC.

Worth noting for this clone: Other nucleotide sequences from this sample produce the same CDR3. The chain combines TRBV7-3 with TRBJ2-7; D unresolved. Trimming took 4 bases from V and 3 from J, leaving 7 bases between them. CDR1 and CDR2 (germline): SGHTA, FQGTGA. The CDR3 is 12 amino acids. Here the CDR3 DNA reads TGTGCCAGCAGCTCAGACGGCTACGAGCAGTACTTC. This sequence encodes CASSSDGYEQYF. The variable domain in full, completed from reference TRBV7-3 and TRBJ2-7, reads GAGVSQTPSNKVTEKGKYVELRCDPISGHTALYWYRQSLGQGPEFLIYFQGTGAADDSGLPNDRFFAVRPEGSVSTLKIQRTERGDSAVYLCASSSDGYEQYFGPGTRLTVT.

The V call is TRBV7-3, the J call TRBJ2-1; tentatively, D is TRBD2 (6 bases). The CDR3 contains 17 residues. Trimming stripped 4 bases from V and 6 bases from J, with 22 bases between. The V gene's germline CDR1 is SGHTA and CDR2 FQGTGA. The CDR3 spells CASSYYTGTPSPNEQFF. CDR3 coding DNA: TGTGCCAGCAGCTACTACACCGGGACTCCTTCACCCAATGAGCAGTTCTTC.

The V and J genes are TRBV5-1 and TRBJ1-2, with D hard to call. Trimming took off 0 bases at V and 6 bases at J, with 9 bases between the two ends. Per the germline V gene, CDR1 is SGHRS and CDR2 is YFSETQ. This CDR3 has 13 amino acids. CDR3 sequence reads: CASSLVWWDGYTF. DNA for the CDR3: TGCGCCAGCAGCTTGGTTTGGTGGGATGGCTACACCTTC.

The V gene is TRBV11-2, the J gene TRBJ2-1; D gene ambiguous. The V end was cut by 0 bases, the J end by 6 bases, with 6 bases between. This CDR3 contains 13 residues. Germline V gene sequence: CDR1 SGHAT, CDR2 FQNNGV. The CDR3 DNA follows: TGTGCCAGCAGCTTAGATGACCTCAATGAGCAGTTCTTC. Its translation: CASSLDDLNEQFF. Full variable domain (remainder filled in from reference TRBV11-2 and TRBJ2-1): EAGVAQSPRYKIIEKRQSVAFWCNPISGHATLYWYQQILGQGPKLLIQFQNNGVVDDSQLPKDRFSAERLKGVDSTLKIQPAKLEDSAVYLCASSLDDLNEQFFGPGTRLTVL.

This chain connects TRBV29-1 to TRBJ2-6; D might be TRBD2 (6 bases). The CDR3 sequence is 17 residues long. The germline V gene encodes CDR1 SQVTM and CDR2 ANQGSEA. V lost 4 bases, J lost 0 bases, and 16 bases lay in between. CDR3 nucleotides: TGCAGCGTTGCGGGGGAGTTGATGAGCTCTGGGGCCAACGTCCTGACTTTC. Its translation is CSVAGELMSSGANVLTF.

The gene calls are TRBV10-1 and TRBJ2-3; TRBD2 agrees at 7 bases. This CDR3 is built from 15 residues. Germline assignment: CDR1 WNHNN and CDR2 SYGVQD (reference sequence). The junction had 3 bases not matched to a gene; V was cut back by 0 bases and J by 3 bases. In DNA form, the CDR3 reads TGCGCCAGCAGTGAGTCTCTAGCGGAGACAGATACGCAGTATTTT. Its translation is CASSESLAETDTQYF.

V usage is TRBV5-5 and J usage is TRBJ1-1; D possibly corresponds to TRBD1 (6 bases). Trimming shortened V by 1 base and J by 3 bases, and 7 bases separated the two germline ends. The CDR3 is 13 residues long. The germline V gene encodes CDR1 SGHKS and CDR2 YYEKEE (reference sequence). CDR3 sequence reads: CASSLRGHTEAFF. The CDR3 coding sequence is TGTGCCAGCAGCTTGCGGGGGCACACTGAAGCTTTCTTT. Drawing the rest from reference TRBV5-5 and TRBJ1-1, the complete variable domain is DAGVTQSPTHLIKTRGQQVTLRCSPISGHKSVSWYQQVLGQGPQFIFQYYEKEERGRGNFPDRFSARQFPNYSSELNVNALLLGDSALYLCASSLRGHTEAFFGQGTRLTVV.

The CDR3 region is CATSRGRNRGVGGEQYF. In DNA, the CDR3 is TGTGCCACCAGCAGAGGACGGAACAGGGGAGTCGGAGGCGAGCAGTACTTC. The chain joins TRBV15 to TRBJ2-7; 7 bases are a match to TRBD1. The CDR3 runs 17 residues. Trimming cost V 1 base and J 6 bases; bases outside gene matches: 15. Per germline, CDR1 LNHNV and CDR2 YYDKDF (reference sequence).

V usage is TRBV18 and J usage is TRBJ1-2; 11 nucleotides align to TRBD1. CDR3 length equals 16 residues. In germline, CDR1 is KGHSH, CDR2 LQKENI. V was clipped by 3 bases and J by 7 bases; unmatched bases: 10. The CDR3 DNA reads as TGTGCCAGCTCACCGACGATGGACAGGGGGCAGGGTGGCTACACCTTC. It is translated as CASSPTMDRGQGGYTF.

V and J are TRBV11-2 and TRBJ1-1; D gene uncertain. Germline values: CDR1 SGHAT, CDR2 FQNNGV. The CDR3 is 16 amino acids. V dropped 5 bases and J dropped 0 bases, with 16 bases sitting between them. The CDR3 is CASSLVVGRLNTEAFF. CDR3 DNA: TGTGCCAGCAGCCTGGTGGTAGGGCGCTTGAACACTGAAGCTTTCTTT. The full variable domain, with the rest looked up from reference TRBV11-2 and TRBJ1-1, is EAGVAQSPRYKIIEKRQSVAFWCNPISGHATLYWYQQILGQGPKLLIQFQNNGVVDDSQLPKDRFSAERLKGVDSTLKIQPAKLEDSAVYLCASSLVVGRLNTEAFFGQGTRLTVV.

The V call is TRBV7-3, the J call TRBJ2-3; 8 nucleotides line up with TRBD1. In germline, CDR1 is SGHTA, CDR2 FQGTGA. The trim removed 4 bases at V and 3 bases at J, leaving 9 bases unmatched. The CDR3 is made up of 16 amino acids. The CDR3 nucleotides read TGTGCCAGCAGCTCTGGCCTCAGGGGGCGGACAGATACGCAGTATTTT. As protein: CASSSGLRGRTDTQYF.